The 20 T cell receptor beta chains in this list originate from one sample, sequenced in a study of beta chain features in type 1 diabetes. Investigators reverse transcribed all isolated RNA, so they sequenced expressed TCRB transcripts. Profiled with immunoSEQ multiplex PCR; TCRdb holds only in-frame clones, not every one. The profile shows about 220,000 clones, approximately 11% of them singletons. The source material was central memory CD4+ T cells from blood. Every receptor here comes from a man in his late teens or twenties in good health.

V and J are TRBV6-4 and TRBJ2-3; D gene unclear. V was clipped by 3 bases and J by 1 base, with 14 bases between them. The CDR3 sequence is 16 residues long. The germline V gene has CDR1 MRHNA and CDR2 SNTAGT. The CDR3 DNA is TGTGCCAGCAGTGAAAGCGTTACCGGTGGCACAGATACGCAGTATTTT. The encoded protein is CASSESVTGGTDTQYF.

This clone has ten or more counts. The gene calls are TRBV14 and TRBJ2-1, with 10 bases that match TRBD2. Trimming at V came to 2 bases and at J to 8 bases, leaving 12 bases not matched to a gene. The CDR3 has 17 residues. Germline loops: CDR1 SGHDN, CDR2 FVKESK. In DNA, the CDR3 is TGTGCCAGCAGCCAATCACCGGGACTAGCGTGGAAGGATGAGCAGTTCTTC. Translated, it gives CASSQSPGLAWKDEQFF.

J is TRBJ2-3 and V is TRBV9, with a possible D match to TRBD2 (5 bases). Between the trimmed V and J ends, which lost 1 base and 4 bases, there was a span of 16 bases. Per the germline V gene, CDR1 is SGDLS and CDR2 is YYNGEE. This CDR3 has 16 residues. The CDR3 region has the DNA TGTGCCAGCAGCGTAAATCGGGAATCGAGGGCAGATACGCAGTATTTT. Its protein product is CASSVNRESRADTQYF.

The chain recombines TRBV7-2 with TRBJ2-7, with TRBD1 matching 9 bases. There are 13 residues in the CDR3. Germline assignment: CDR1 SGHTA and CDR2 FQGNSA. V dropped 4 bases and J dropped 6; count of bases not matched to a gene: 4. The CDR3 spells CASSSDRGLEQYF. The CDR3 DNA follows: TGTGCCAGCAGCTCGGACAGGGGACTCGAGCAGTACTTC.

The chain carries TRBV27 and TRBJ2-6; D gene unclear. The V end lost 3 bases, the J end lost 0 bases, and 12 bases lay between the germline ends. Germline values: CDR1 MNHEY, CDR2 SMNVEV (reference sequence). CDR3 length equals 17 residues. The CDR3 is CASSLNRRVSGANVLTF. CDR3 DNA sequence: TGTGCCAGCAGTTTGAACAGAAGAGTCTCTGGGGCCAACGTCCTGACTTTC.

This clone was detected many times. The J gene is TRBJ2-1, the V gene TRBV7-9, with 10 bases that match TRBD2. With V trimmed by 5 bases and J by 10 bases, 11 bases remained unmatched. CDR1 and CDR2 from the germline V gene are SEHNR and FQNEAQ (reference sequence). CDR3 length equals 15 residues. The CDR3, as DNA: TGTGCCAGCAGCGATCCGGGACTAGCGCGGACAGAGCAGTTCTTC. Its protein is CASSDPGLARTEQFF.

There are a few counts of this clone. The chain links TRBV18 to TRBJ1-4, with 9 bases lining up with TRBD1. The CDR3 is 15 residues long. Germline CDR1 reads KGHSH; CDR2 reads LQKENI. V was clipped by 5 bases and J by 5 bases; unmatched bases: 6. The CDR3 reads CASSVSGTGNEKLFF. The CDR3 DNA reads as TGTGCCAGCTCAGTCTCCGGGACAGGGAATGAAAAACTGTTTTTT.

About this clone itself: This sequence may be a read error, since a much larger clone differs from it by one base. CDR3 in DNA: TGTGCCTGGGGCCGGGACAGGCCCGTGTCTAGCACCTTC. It codes for CAWGRDRPVSSTF. J is TRBJ1-2 and V is TRBV30, with TRBD1 identical over 8 bases. Germline V CDR1 and CDR2: GTSNPN, SVGIG (reference sequence). The V gene end was trimmed by 5 bases and the J gene end by 13 bases; junction bases not matched to a gene: 15. The CDR3 consists of 13 residues.

This clone was seen only a few times. The chain combines TRBV2 with TRBJ2-7, with D tentatively TRBD1 (6 bases). Looked up from germline, CDR1 is SNHLY and CDR2 is FYNNEI. The V end lost 6 bases, the J end lost 5 bases, and 14 bases lay between the germline ends. CDR3 length equals 13 residues. The chain's CDR3 is CASSEQGGNEQYF. Here the CDR3 DNA reads TGTGCCAGCAGCGAACAGGGTGGGAACGAGCAGTACTTC.

This chain joins TRBV11-1 and TRBJ2-7; D unclear. This CDR3 comprises 13 residues. Trimming removed 5 bases at V and 3 bases at J, with 11 bases between. Germline V CDR1 and CDR2: SGHAT, FQDESV (reference sequence). The CDR3 loop is CASSRTIDYEQYF. The CDR3 DNA reads TGTGCCAGCAGCAGAACCATCGACTACGAGCAGTACTTC. Filled out from reference TRBV11-1 and TRBJ2-7, the complete variable domain reads EAEVAQSPRYKITEKSQAVAFWCDPISGHATLYWYRQILGQGPELLVQFQDESVVDDSQLPKDRFSAERLKGVDSTLKIQPAELGDSAMYLCASSRTIDYEQYFGPGTRLTVT.

The chain is built from TRBV5-4 and TRBJ2-3; D may correspond to TRBD1 or TRBD2 (5 bases each). V was trimmed by 4 bases and J by 7 bases, leaving 16 bases between them. CDR1 is SGHNT and CDR2 is YYREEE in the germline V gene (reference sequence). This CDR3 spans 14 amino acids. CDR3 coding DNA: TGTGCCAGCAGCGTATCCGGGGCCCGGAATACGCAGTATTTT. Translation gives CASSVSGARNTQYF. Looking up the rest from reference TRBV5-4 and TRBJ2-3 gives the full variable domain: ETGVTQSPTHLIKTRGQQVTLRCSSQSGHNTVSWYQQALGQGPQFIFQYYREEENGRGNFPPRFSGLQFPNYSSELNVNALELDDSALYLCASSVSGARNTQYFGPGTRLTVL.

This clone came up a few times. The rearrangement joins TRBV11-3 to TRBJ1-2; 11 bases agree with TRBD1. This CDR3 region has 15 residues. CDR1 is SGHNT and CDR2 is YENEEA in the germline V gene. V shed 1 base, J shed 8 bases, and the junction held 6 bases outside the gene matches. For the CDR3, the DNA is TGTGCCAGCAGCTTAGCGGACAGGGGGCGTCGAGGCTACACCTTC. Amino acids: CASSLADRGRRGYTF.

The rearrangement uses TRBV11-2 and TRBJ1-3; D remains ambiguous. V dropped 5 bases and J dropped 4 bases, with 9 bases sitting between them. Germline CDR1 and CDR2: SGHAT and FQNNGV. This CDR3 is 13 amino acids long. The CDR3 region is CASSPRLGNTIYF. The CDR3 DNA is TGTGCCAGCAGCCCCCGCCTGGGAAACACCATATATTTT. Using reference TRBV11-2 and TRBJ1-3 for the parts outside the CDR3, the full variable domain is EAGVAQSPRYKIIEKRQSVAFWCNPISGHATLYWYQQILGQGPKLLIQFQNNGVVDDSQLPKDRFSAERLKGVDSTLKIQPAKLEDSAVYLCASSPRLGNTIYFGEGSWLTVV.

This clone was counted a few times. DNA of the CDR3: TGTGCCAGCAGCCCCCGGGACTGGGGCAATGAGCAGTTCTTC. Protein sequence: CASSPRDWGNEQFF. The chain recombines TRBV9 with TRBJ2-1, with D possibly matching TRBD2 (6 bases). Trimming removed 4 bases at V and 6 bases at J, with 14 bases between. This CDR3 region has 14 residues. CDR1 is SGDLS, CDR2 YYNGEE, per germline.

This clone was picked up a small number of times. The CDR3 loop reads CASSLASTDTQYF. Written as DNA, the CDR3 is TGTGCCAGCAGCCTGGCTAGCACAGATACGCAGTATTTT. This sequence joins TRBV7-9 and TRBJ2-3; no firm D call. Germline V gives CDR1 SEHNR, CDR2 FQNEAQ (reference sequence). The length of the CDR3 is 13 residues. Trimming shortened V by 5 bases and J by 0 bases, and 6 bases separated the two germline ends. Full variable domain (rest looked up from reference TRBV7-9 and TRBJ2-3): DTGVSQNPRHKITKRGQNVTFRCDPISEHNRLYWYRQTLGQGPEFLTYFQNEAQLEKSRLLSDRFSAERPKGSFSTLEIQRTEQGDSAMYLCASSLASTDTQYFGPGTRLTVL.

This chain connects TRBV10-2 to TRBJ2-7; 9 nucleotides match TRBD2. The CDR3 runs 15 residues. Trimming at V came to 6 bases and at J to 0 bases, leaving 6 bases not matched to a gene. Looked up from germline, CDR1 is WSHSY and CDR2 is SAAADI. CDR3 nucleotide sequence: TGCGCCAGCAGGGTAGCGGGAGCCACCTCCTACGAGCAGTACTTC. It encodes CASRVAGATSYEQYF.

The CDR3 is CASSEGRGRGGETQYF. In nucleotides, the CDR3 is TGTGCCAGCAGTGAAGGAAGGGGACGAGGTGGGGAGACCCAGTACTTC. This chain links TRBV25-1 with TRBJ2-5, with D perhaps being TRBD1 or TRBD2 (5 bases each). The CDR3 is 16 amino acids. Trimming cost V 2 bases and J 5 bases, with 18 bases left between them. In germline, CDR1 is MGHDK, CDR2 SYGVNS.

J is TRBJ2-3 and V is TRBV14, with D hard to call. CDR1 and CDR2 from the germline V gene are SGHDN and FVKESK. Trimming removed 2 bases from V and 0 bases from J, with 9 bases in between. This CDR3 has 15 amino acids. CDR3 nucleotide sequence: TGTGCCAGCAGCCAATTACGGGCGAGCACAGATACGCAGTATTTT. Amino acids: CASSQLRASTDTQYF. The full variable domain, with the rest looked up from reference TRBV14 and TRBJ2-3, is EAGVTQFPSHSVIEKGQTVTLRCDPISGHDNLYWYRRVMGKEIKFLLHFVKESKQDESGMPNNRFLAERTGGTYSTLKVQPAELEDSGVYFCASSQLRASTDTQYFGPGTRLTVL.

This clone was detected a few times. J is TRBJ2-5 and V is TRBV7-2; TRBD2 aligns across 7 bases. The J segment lost 4 bases and the V segment lost 1 base, leaving 6 bases of the junction unmatched. CDR1 SGHTA and CDR2 FQGNSA come from the germline V gene. The CDR3 consists of 15 residues. The DNA of the CDR3 is TGTGCCAGCAGCTTAGTATCAACGGGAGGAGAGACCCAGTACTTC. Its translation: CASSLVSTGGETQYF.

There are a few counts of this clone. J is TRBJ2-3 and V is TRBV7-2; D gene ambiguous. Trimming left V 5 bases short and J 3 bases short, with 12 bases between. The CDR3 extends over 14 amino acids. From germline, CDR1 is SGHTA and CDR2 FQGNSA. CDR3 DNA: TGTGCCAGCAGCCGCGACGGTAGGACAGATACGCAGTATTTT. This codes for CASSRDGRTDTQYF.